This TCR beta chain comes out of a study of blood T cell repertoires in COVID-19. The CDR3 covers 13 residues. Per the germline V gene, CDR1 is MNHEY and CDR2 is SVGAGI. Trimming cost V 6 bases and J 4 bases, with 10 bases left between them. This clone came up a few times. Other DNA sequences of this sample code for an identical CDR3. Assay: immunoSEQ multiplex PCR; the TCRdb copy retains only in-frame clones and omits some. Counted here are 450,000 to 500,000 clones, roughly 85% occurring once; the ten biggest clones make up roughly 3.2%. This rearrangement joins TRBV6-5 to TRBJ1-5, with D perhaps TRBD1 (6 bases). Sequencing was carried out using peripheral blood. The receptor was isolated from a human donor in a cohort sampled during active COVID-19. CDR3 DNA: TGTGCCAGCAGGTTAGGGGGAAATCAGCCCCAGCATTTT. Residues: CASRLGGNQPQHF.